These T cell receptor beta chains were read from a single sample in a study of T cells after yellow fever vaccination. TCRdb used MiXCR to reprocess the 5' RACE reads, holding one entry per CDR3 protein. The table records around 500,000 distinct CDR3 sequences, 20% to 25% of them present only once. Source: PBMCs, taken less than 25 days after the first yellow fever vaccination. These receptors came from a man aged 18 to 30 who received the YFV17D yellow fever vaccine. Both conserved end residues are part of each CDR3. D genes are given only for firm matches. Expanded clones get a size class; other rows say once, few or many, or leave the size out.

NA TRBJ2-3 TRBD2 TRBV6-1 CASSPYFTSGVADTQYF TGTGCCAGCAGTCCCTACTTTACTAGCGGGGTGGCAGATACGCAGTATTTT
NA TRBJ2-3 NA TRBV12-3/TRBV12-4 CASSLTGTSTDTQYF TGTGCCAGCAGTTTAACAGGAACTAGCACAGATACGCAGTATTTT
few TRBJ1-1 TRBD1 TRBV7-6 CASSLGQGEAFF TGTGCCAGCAGCTTGGGACAGGGGGAAGCTTTCTTT
NA TRBJ1-1 NA TRBV6-5 CASSSNRVLNTEAFF TGTGCCAGCAGTTCAAACAGAGTATTGAACACTGAAGCTTTCTTT
few TRBJ2-7 NA TRBV6-5 CASSYSPGPPYEQYF TGTGCCAGCAGTTACTCTCCGGGGCCCCCGTACGAGCAGTACTTC
NA TRBJ1-1 NA TRBV25-1 CASTRVGDTEAFF TGTGCCAGCACTCGGGTCGGGGACACTGAAGCTTTCTTT
NA TRBJ2-2 NA TRBV7-8 CASSFWAAGELFF TGTGCCAGCAGCTTCTGGGCCGCCGGGGAGCTGTTTTTT
many TRBJ2-1 NA TRBV11-1 CASSLLDSYNEQFF TGTGCCAGCAGCTTACTGGACAGTTACAATGAGCAGTTCTTC
NA TRBJ2-7 TRBD1 TRBV3-1 CASSQGLAGGSYEQYF TGTGCCAGCAGCCAAGGTCTCGCAGGGGGAAGCTACGAGCAGTACTTC
few TRBJ2-1 NA TRBV3-1 CASSQRSIGAGEQFF TGTGCCAGCAGCCAACGATCAATAGGGGCAGGGGAGCAGTTCTTC
NA TRBJ2-2 TRBD1 TRBV5-1 CASTARQGANTGELFF TGCGCCAGCACCGCTCGACAGGGGGCGAACACCGGGGAGCTGTTTTTT